The T cell receptor beta chain described here comes from a study of technical replicates of blood from a handful of donors. The repertoire was sequenced with immunoSEQ multiplex PCR; TCRdb's copy has only in-frame clones and lacks some. Of 70,000 or so clones listed, 88% are singletons. Germline CDR1 LGHNT, CDR2 FRNRAP. The length of the CDR3 is 14 residues. Germline trimming cut 6 bases from V and 5 bases from J; bases unmatched to any gene: 6. This sequence was found in a human donor in good health. Some clones in this sample may be carry-over from other donors' samples. The rearrangement joins TRBV12-5 to TRBJ2-1; 8 bases are a match to TRBD2. The sequenced sample was PBMCs. The CDR3 loop reads CASGEAGVNNEQFF. In DNA, the CDR3 is TGTGCTAGTGGGGAAGCGGGAGTCAACAATGAGCAGTTCTTC.